This T cell receptor (beta chain) was captured by sequencing in a study of blood T cell repertoires in COVID-19. Looking at the study overall: PBMCs, B-cell-depleted T cells, or T cells were the source of the cDNA or gDNA that made up the material.

Profiled with immunoSEQ multiplex PCR; TCRdb holds only in-frame clones, not every one. In the table there are about 120,000 clones, 75% to 85% of which are singletons. CDR1 and CDR2 from the germline V gene are MNHEY and SVGAGI. The V and J ends lost 5 bases and 5 bases, in that order; junction bases with no gene match: 11. The CDR3 consists of 15 residues. The chain employs TRBV6-5 and TRBJ2-7; 8 bases match TRBD1. The sequence came from a woman aged 60-70 years with acute or convalescent COVID-19. Sequencing was done on a sample of peripheral blood. The CDR3 here is CASSLYGQGTNEQYF. The CDR3 bases are TGTGCCAGCAGTCTCTATGGACAGGGAACTAACGAGCAGTACTTC.